These T cell receptor beta chains were read from a single sample in a study of CD8 T cells in ankylosing spondylitis. TCRdb fed the 5' RACE reads into MiXCR, producing one record per CDR3 protein. Of fewer than 650,000 distinct CDR3 sequences listed, 10% to 15% are singletons. The sequencing sample was made of blood, either unsorted or a sorted T cell fraction (not recorded which). All receptors come from a male donor with ankylosing spondylitis. The CDR3 runs from the conserved cysteine through the conserved F or W. A D gene is named only where the DNA matches it firmly. Only part of the rows carry a size: once, few, many, or a class if the clone is expanded.

DNA: TGTGCCACCAGCAGAGATCAGGACTGGGGAGATACGCAGTATTTT; CDR3: CATSRDQDWGDTQYF; D: .; J: TRBJ2-3; V: TRBV15; size: many
DNA: TGTGCCAGCAGGGGGACATACCAAGATTACAATGAGCAGTTCTTC; CDR3: CASRGTYQDYNEQFF; D: .; J: TRBJ2-1; V: TRBV12-3/TRBV12-4; size: many
DNA: TGCAGTGCTAGAGAATCGTCAGGCACAGATACGCAGTATTTT; CDR3: CSARESSGTDTQYF; D: .; J: TRBJ2-3; V: TRBV20-1; size: few
DNA: TGCAGTGCTAATCCCCCGCCTCGAAATGAGCAGTTCTTC; CDR3: CSANPPPRNEQFF; D: .; J: TRBJ2-1; V: TRBV20-1; size: few
DNA: TGCAGTGCTAGAGCCCGCGGGAGTCCTTCCTACCAGCAGTACTTC; CDR3: CSARARGSPSYQQYF; D: TRBD2; J: TRBJ2-7; V: TRBV20-1; size: .
DNA: TGTGCCAGCAGCGTAGAAGGGGGCGGTGAGCAGTTCTTC; CDR3: CASSVEGGGEQFF; D: TRBD1; J: TRBJ2-1; V: TRBV9; size: .
DNA: TGTGCCAGCAGTGAATTTGATCAGCCCCAGCATTTT; CDR3: CASSEFDQPQHF; D: .; J: TRBJ1-5; V: TRBV6-1; size: few
DNA: TGCGCCAGCAGCATAGGACAGGGGGCAGATACGCAGTATTTT; CDR3: CASSIGQGADTQYF; D: TRBD1; J: TRBJ2-3; V: TRBV5-1; size: .
DNA: TGCAGCGCTTGCGGGCAGAATCCCTACAATGAGCAGTTCTTC; CDR3: CSACGQNPYNEQFF; D: .; J: TRBJ2-1; V: TRBV29-1; size: many
DNA: TGTGCCAGCAGATCCGGGACAGGGGACACCGGGAAGCTGTTTTTT; CDR3: CASRSGTGDTGKLFF; D: TRBD1; J: TRBJ2-2; V: TRBV9; size: .
DNA: TGCAGTGCTAGTCAAATCGGGGGAAATGAGCAGTTCTTC; CDR3: CSASQIGGNEQFF; D: .; J: TRBJ2-1; V: TRBV20-1; size: few
DNA: TGTGCCAGCAGTTTAGCGCAGGGGTATCAGCCCCAGCATTTT; CDR3: CASSLAQGYQPQHF; D: .; J: TRBJ1-5; V: TRBV12-3/TRBV12-4; size: .
DNA: TGTGCCATCAGCAGTGGGGTAGCGGGAGCCCACACCGGGGAGCTGTTTTTT; CDR3: CAISSGVAGAHTGELFF; D: TRBD2; J: TRBJ2-2; V: TRBV3-1; size: .
DNA: TGTGCCAGCAGCTCCAAGGGGGGTGGGAATCAGCCCCAGCATTTT; CDR3: CASSSKGGGNQPQHF; D: .; J: TRBJ1-5; V: TRBV7-2; size: .
DNA: TGTGCCAGCAGCGTAGGGACGCAAGAGACCCAGTACTTC; CDR3: CASSVGTQETQYF; D: .; J: TRBJ2-5; V: TRBV9; size: .
DNA: TGCAGTGCTCTACGTGGTAGTAGCGGGTTTGGCAATGAGCAGTTCTTC; CDR3: CSALRGSSGFGNEQFF; D: TRBD2; J: TRBJ2-1; V: TRBV20-1; size: many
DNA: TGTGCCAGCAGAAAGACAGGGGAGGTTATTGGCTACACCTTC; CDR3: CASRKTGEVIGYTF; D: TRBD1; J: TRBJ1-2; V: TRBV19; size: few
DNA: TGCAGCTCACAATCCGGGTCGCAGTTCTTC; CDR3: CSSQSGSQFF; D: .; J: TRBJ2-1; V: TRBV29-1; size: few
DNA: TGCAGTGCTAGAGCGCTAGCGGGAGTTGAGACCCAGTACTTC; CDR3: CSARALAGVETQYF; D: TRBD2; J: TRBJ2-5; V: TRBV20-1; size: few
DNA: TGCAGTGCCAATCAGGGGTACGGAGATACGCAGTATTTT; CDR3: CSANQGYGDTQYF; D: .; J: TRBJ2-3; V: TRBV20-1; size: few
DNA: TGTGCCAGCAGGACTAGCGCGATTAACAATGAGCAGTTCTTC; CDR3: CASRTSAINNEQFF; D: TRBD2; J: TRBJ2-1; V: TRBV14; size: many
DNA: TGTGCCACCAGTGATACTAGCGGGAGGAAAGAGACCCAGTACTTC; CDR3: CATSDTSGRKETQYF; D: TRBD2; J: TRBJ2-5; V: TRBV24-1; size: .
DNA: TGTGCCAGCAGCTCGACGGGGGGGTTTACCGGGGAGCTGTTTTTT; CDR3: CASSSTGGFTGELFF; D: TRBD2; J: TRBJ2-2; V: TRBV7-8; size: few
DNA: TGTGCCAGCAGCTTAGGGCAGACTGATAACTATGGCTACACCTTC; CDR3: CASSLGQTDNYGYTF; D: .; J: TRBJ1-2; V: TRBV7-9; size: few
DNA: TGCAGTGCTAGAGTGGGGGTGACCCCTAACTATGGCTACACCTTC; CDR3: CSARVGVTPNYGYTF; D: .; J: TRBJ1-2; V: TRBV20-1; size: .
DNA: TGTGCCAGCAGCTTAGTATGGAGGGAGGAGCAGTTCTTC; CDR3: CASSLVWREEQFF; D: .; J: TRBJ2-1; V: TRBV11-2; size: few
DNA: TGCGCCAGCAGCTCCGACATCAGGAACACTGAAGCTTTCTTT; CDR3: CASSSDIRNTEAFF; D: .; J: TRBJ1-1; V: TRBV5-1; size: .
DNA: TGCGCCAGCAGCCGACAGGGAATTTATGAGCAGTTCTTC; CDR3: CASSRQGIYEQFF; D: TRBD1; J: TRBJ2-1; V: TRBV5-1; size: many
DNA: TGTGCCAGCACCTCGGACAGGAAAGAGACCCAGTACTTC; CDR3: CASTSDRKETQYF; D: TRBD1; J: TRBJ2-5; V: TRBV2; size: few
DNA: TGCGCCAGCAGCTTGGGACAGGGGGCCCAAGAGACCCAGTACTTC; CDR3: CASSLGQGAQETQYF; D: TRBD1; J: TRBJ2-5; V: TRBV5-1; size: few
DNA: TGTGCCAGCAGCTTGGCAGCGGGAGAACTGAGGGAGCAGTACTTC; CDR3: CASSLAAGELREQYF; D: TRBD2; J: TRBJ2-7; V: TRBV5-6; size: .
DNA: TGTGCCACGAGGAGCTCTGGAAACACCATATATTTT; CDR3: CATRSSGNTIYF; D: .; J: TRBJ1-3; V: TRBV19; size: few
DNA: TGTGCCAGCAGGAGGGGTCAGACTAGCGGGGACTCCTACAATGAGCAGTTCTTC; CDR3: CASRRGQTSGDSYNEQFF; D: TRBD2; J: TRBJ2-1; V: TRBV11-1; size: few
DNA: TGTGCCAGCAGCCAGGAATACGAGACCCAGTACTTC; CDR3: CASSQEYETQYF; D: .; J: TRBJ2-5; V: TRBV3-1; size: .
DNA: TGCGCCAGCAGCCAAGCCCAGGGGACTAGCGACGAGACCCAGTACTTC; CDR3: CASSQAQGTSDETQYF; D: TRBD2; J: TRBJ2-5; V: TRBV4-1; size: .
DNA: TGCGCCAGCAGTCCGTTGGGGATCCTTCAAGAGACCCAGTACTTC; CDR3: CASSPLGILQETQYF; D: .; J: TRBJ2-5; V: TRBV5-1; size: many